This is a list of T cell receptor beta chains from one sample in a study of T-cell reconstitution after alpha-beta-depleted transplantation in children. TCRdb re-called the PCR reads with MiXCR, one entry per CDR3 protein. Here the sample spans almost 400,000 distinct CDR3 sequences, about a fifth being singletons. Sequencing used PBMCs from the stem cell graft donor, obtained from the stem cell graft. These receptors all stem from a human donor who donated a stem cell graft to a child with acute myeloid leukemia. Both conserved end residues are part of each CDR3. D genes are given only for firm matches. Size is stated for part of the rows, as once, few or many counts, or as a class when the clone is expanded.

TRBD1,TRBV7-9,TRBJ1-5,.,CASSLAGQGDQPQHF,TGTGCCAGCAGCTTAGCCGGACAGGGGGACCAGCCCCAGCATTTT
.,TRBV4-1,TRBJ1-5,few,CASSQDRQAYQPQHF,TGCGCCAGCAGCCAAGACCGACAAGCTTATCAGCCCCAGCATTTT
.,TRBV5-1,TRBJ2-1,few,CASSLRDPNEQFF,TGCGCCAGCAGCTTAAGGGATCCCAATGAGCAGTTCTTC
.,TRBV5-1,TRBJ2-7,.,CASSPEIRRKRQVYEQYF,TGCGCCAGCAGCCCAGAGATTAGACGTAAAAGACAGGTCTACGAGCAGTACTTC
.,TRBV5-1,TRBJ2-1,.,CASSAYTPYNEQFF,TGCGCCAGCAGCGCCTACACCCCCTACAATGAGCAGTTCTTC
.,TRBV4-3,TRBJ2-7,many,CASSQDLWGYEQYF,TGCGCCAGCAGCCAAGATCTTTGGGGCTACGAGCAGTACTTC
.,TRBV4-1,TRBJ2-4,.,CASSPEGTKNIQYF,TGCGCCAGCAGCCCCGAAGGAACAAAAAACATTCAGTACTTC
.,TRBV20-1,TRBJ1-5,.,CSARGGREQPQHF,TGCAGTGCTAGAGGAGGGAGGGAACAGCCCCAGCATTTT
.,TRBV20-1,TRBJ1-5,.,CSARTAGSNQPQHF,TGCAGTGCTAGGACGGCGGGGAGCAATCAGCCCCAGCATTTT
.,TRBV5-1,TRBJ2-1,many,CASSLVSTDNEQFF,TGCGCCAGCAGCTTGGTTTCGACGGACAATGAGCAGTTCTTC
.,TRBV7-2,TRBJ2-1,.,CASSLDWSGREQFF,TGTGCCAGCAGCTTAGACTGGAGCGGAAGGGAGCAGTTCTTC
TRBD2,TRBV12-3/TRBV12-4,TRBJ2-3,.,CASSPGLAGASGTDTQYF,TGTGCCAGCAGTCCGGGACTAGCGGGAGCGTCGGGCACAGATACGCAGTATTTT
.,TRBV7-2,TRBJ1-6,few,CASSSPATADNSPLHF,TGTGCCAGCAGCTCCCCTGCGACAGCGGATAATTCACCCCTCCACTTT
TRBD1,TRBV29-1,TRBJ1-2,few,CSARTGNGYTF,TGCAGCGCCAGGACAGGGAATGGCTACACCTTC
TRBD2,TRBV7-3,TRBJ2-1,.,CASSSLSGRAYNEQFF,TGTGCCAGCAGCTCCCTTAGCGGGAGGGCCTACAATGAGCAGTTCTTC
TRBD1,TRBV5-1,TRBJ1-1,few,CASSPDRGTEAFF,TGCGCCAGCAGCCCGGACAGGGGTACCGAAGCTTTCTTT
.,TRBV12-3/TRBV12-4,TRBJ2-7,.,CASTRGQGYTYEQYF,TGTGCCAGCACCAGAGGGCAGGGTTATACGTACGAGCAGTACTTC
.,TRBV20-1,TRBJ1-5,few,CSATEDSNQPQHF,TGCAGTGCTACAGAGGATAGCAATCAGCCCCAGCATTTT
TRBD1,TRBV5-1,TRBJ2-5,.,CASSLDRGSTIQETQYF,TGCGCCAGCAGCTTAGACAGGGGGAGTACAATTCAAGAGACCCAGTACTTC
.,TRBV3-1,TRBJ1-5,.,CASSQVPADQPQHF,TGTGCCAGCAGCCAAGTCCCAGCTGATCAGCCCCAGCATTTT
TRBD2,TRBV7-9,TRBJ2-1,few,CASSRAGAHEQFF,TGTGCCAGCAGCCGAGCGGGAGCGCATGAGCAGTTCTTC
TRBD1,TRBV28,TRBJ2-7,few,CASRTGGHYEQYF,TGTGCCAGTAGAACAGGGGGACACTACGAGCAGTACTTC
.,TRBV12-3/TRBV12-4,TRBJ2-1,.,CASGTRGEGSSYNEQFF,TGTGCCAGCGGGACACGGGGGGAAGGCAGCTCCTACAATGAGCAGTTCTTC
.,TRBV6-6,TRBJ1-1,.,CASSRGSGTEPFF,TGTGCCAGCAGCCGAGGGTCGGGAACTGAACCTTTCTTT
.,TRBV5-1,TRBJ2-1,.,CASSPLREGGEQFF,TGCGCCAGCAGCCCTTTGCGGGAAGGGGGTGAGCAGTTCTTC
.,TRBV20-1,TRBJ2-1,.,CSARGRRSSSYNEQFF,TGCAGTGCTAGAGGCCGGAGAAGTAGCTCCTACAATGAGCAGTTCTTC
TRBD2,TRBV5-1,TRBJ2-3,few,CAGISSGRTRDTQYF,TGCGCCGGTATCTCTAGCGGGAGAACACGAGATACGCAGTATTTT
.,TRBV15,TRBJ2-3,.,CATSREGIRGTDTQYF,TGTGCCACCAGCAGAGAAGGCATACGGGGCACAGATACGCAGTATTTT
.,TRBV29-1,TRBJ2-7,many,CSVARGILYEQYF,TGCAGCGTTGCGAGGGGGATTTTGTACGAGCAGTACTTC
TRBD2,TRBV20-1,TRBJ2-1,.,CSAIRAGGFDEQFF,TGCAGTGCTATTAGAGCGGGAGGGTTTGATGAGCAGTTCTTC
TRBD2,TRBV9,TRBJ2-2,.,CASSKTGTSGRTGGELFF,TGTGCCAGCAGCAAAACCGGGACTAGCGGGAGGACCGGCGGGGAGCTGTTTTTT
.,TRBV15,TRBJ2-7,.,CATSRGRTTSGEQYF,TGTGCCACCAGCAGAGGTAGGACCACTTCTGGTGAGCAGTACTTC
TRBD2,TRBV29-1,TRBJ2-5,.,CSAERGEGETQYF,TGCAGCGCCGAACGGGGGGAGGGAGAGACCCAGTACTTC
TRBD2,TRBV7-8,TRBJ2-7,few,CASGPLAGASHEQYF,TGTGCCAGCGGGCCCTTAGCGGGAGCCTCCCACGAGCAGTACTTC
.,TRBV6-1,TRBJ2-7,.,CATRLVLTEAYEQYF,TGTGCCACGCGGCTAGTCTTGACAGAAGCCTACGAGCAGTACTTC
TRBD2,TRBV20-1,TRBJ2-1,many,CSAGGLAGGYEQFF,TGCAGTGCCGGTGGGCTAGCGGGAGGCTATGAGCAGTTCTTC
.,TRBV29-1,TRBJ1-1,.,CSAGPGNTEAFF,TGCAGCGCGGGACCTGGTAACACTGAAGCTTTCTTT
.,TRBV20-1,TRBJ2-5,.,CSARPPWGTETQYF,TGCAGTGCTAGACCCCCGTGGGGGACCGAGACCCAGTACTTC
TRBD1,TRBV6-5,TRBJ1-2,many,CASIHKSFAGQRQPVNYGYTF,TGTGCCAGCATTCATAAAAGTTTCGCGGGACAGCGGCAACCGGTTAACTATGGCTACACCTTC
.,TRBV4-1,TRBJ2-2,.,CASSQYREVSGELFF,TGCGCCAGCAGCCAATATCGAGAGGTTAGCGGGGAGCTGTTTTTT
.,TRBV29-1,TRBJ2-5,many,CSVEERYWETQYF,TGCAGCGTTGAAGAAAGGTATTGGGAGACCCAGTACTTC
TRBD1,TRBV5-1,TRBJ2-6,few,CASSNIQGAGANVLTF,TGCGCCAGCAGCAATATACAGGGGGCTGGGGCCAACGTCCTGACTTTC
.,TRBV7-9,TRBJ2-7,.,CASSSSDSQQYF,TGTGCCAGCAGCTCCAGTGACAGCCAGCAGTACTTC
TRBD2,TRBV20-1,TRBJ2-1,few,CSARTSGVYNEQFF,TGCAGTGCTAGAACTAGCGGAGTATACAATGAGCAGTTCTTC
.,TRBV2,TRBJ1-3,.,CASGRDGYSGNTIYF,TGTGCCAGCGGAAGGGACGGTTACTCTGGAAACACCATATATTTT